The clone carrying this TCR beta chain was found once. The antigen remains unidentified. Clones were sequenced by immunoSEQ multiplex PCR, and TCRdb holds only the in-frame ones, with some missing. The repertoire consists of 100,000 to 150,000 clones, with roughly 89% occurring once and the leading ten covering 8.5% to 14%. V lost 3 bases and J 0 bases, leaving 11 bases between the germline ends. From germline, CDR1 is MNHNY and CDR2 SVGAGI (reference sequence). The CDR3 loop spans 15 amino acids. The entry originates in a study of T cell responses to AZD1222 COVID-19 vaccine. Study-level results: Clonal diversity was possibly underestimated; the donors were predominantly white British and more often female. Scientists sampled the repertoires only once the peak T cell response had passed. Spike-specific TCR breadth and depth both grew after two AZD1222 doses.

V gene TRBV6-6 combines with J gene TRBJ1-1, with TRBD1 as a possible D gene (5 bases). The sample in question was peripheral blood, obtained on day 0 of MenACWY control vaccination. The clonotype was recovered from an adult in good health. The CDR3, as DNA: TGTGCCAGCAGTTATTCGGCAGGGTTGAACACTGAAGCTTTCTTT. Its protein product is CASSYSAGLNTEAFF.